The source of this TCR beta chain is a study of post-analysis software for immune sequencing data. Study conclusions and caveats: TRBV5-6, TRBV5-1 and TRBV20-1 belonged to a set of about five TRBV segments that were more frequent in patients than controls. By F measure, strong co-clustering occurred among samples prepared in the same batch.

Concerning this clonotype: Its specificity is unknown.

TCR beta cDNA libraries included unique molecular identifiers. Roughly 0.5 million cDNA molecules were obtained from 1 to 10 million T cells. Via MiXCR, TCRdb re-called the PCR reads, giving one row per CDR3 protein. The sample lists about 460,000 distinct CDR3 sequences, approximately 46% occurring once. With V trimmed by 5 bases and J by 3 bases, 6 bases remained unmatched. Germline values: CDR1 SGHRS, CDR2 YFSETQ. The CDR3 length is 16 residues. Input material: blood. The rearrangement joins TRBV5-1 to TRBJ2-2; the match to TRBD2 covers 11 bases. The sequence was collected from a girl aged 10 to 17 with multiple sclerosis. The CDR3 protein is CASRQLAGEDTGELFF. CDR3 coding DNA: TGCGCCAGCAGGCAACTAGCGGGAGAGGACACCGGGGAGCTGTTTTTT. Full variable domain (missing parts from reference TRBV5-1 and TRBJ2-2): KAGVTQTPRYLIKTRGQQVTLSCSPISGHRSVSWYQQTPGQGLQFLFEYFSETQRNKGNFPGRFSGRQFSNSRSEMNVSTLELGDSALYLCASRQLAGEDTGELFFGEGSRLTVL.